The next 26 T cell receptor beta chains were all read from a single sample in a study of blood T cells in healthy people across ages (dated by TCRdb to the mid-2010s). Library creation used 5' RACE. A second about 7 to 12 cycle PCR used a sample-barcoded 5' primer and a J-beta primer mix. TCRdb handled the public reads itself, with Q25 trimming in fastp and clone calling in MiXCR, and kept productive beta chains. Each CDR3 protein appears once, grouped with its most common genes and DNA. This sample is represented by around 1,800,000 distinct CDR3 sequences; about 39% of them were singletons. About 23% of the sample is taken by the ten largest. Sequencing used blood. These receptors were obtained from a human donor in good health.

The table lists this clonotype with many counts. This sequence joins TRBV7-2 and TRBJ2-1; 9 positions agree with TRBD2. The germline V gene has CDR1 SGHTA and CDR2 FQGNSA. The junction had 6 bases not matched to a gene; V was cut back by 2 bases and J by 4 bases. This CDR3 spans 16 amino acids. The DNA of the CDR3 is TGTGCCAGCAGCTTAATGGCGGGGGGGTGGTACAATGAGCAGTTCTTC. It encodes CASSLMAGGWYNEQFF.

The chain has TRBV4-3 and TRBJ1-4, with D perhaps TRBD1 (6 bases). V shed 4 bases and J shed 5 bases, with 17 bases lying between them. CDR1 and CDR2 from the germline V gene are LGHNA and YSLEER. The CDR3 is 16 amino acids. The CDR3 protein is CASSPPGAGRNEKLFF. The CDR3 region has the DNA TGCGCCAGCAGCCCCCCAGGGGCGGGAAGGAATGAAAAACTGTTTTTT.

This clonotype showed up just a few times. This chain joins TRBV20-1 and TRBJ2-7, with unresolved D. This CDR3 is 13 amino acids long. V was trimmed by 0 bases and J by 6 bases, leaving 12 bases between them. CDR1 and CDR2 from the germline V gene are DFQATT and SNEGSKA (reference sequence). The CDR3 coding sequence is TGCAGTGCTAGAGATCGTCCTCGGGTCGAGCAGTACTTC. Translation: CSARDRPRVEQYF.

The chain has TRBV2 and TRBJ2-4; 8 bases line up with TRBD2. Near its end, the DNA agrees better with TRBJ2-7, so the J call may be wrong. Germline V CDR1 and CDR2: SNHLY, FYNNEI. The length of the CDR3 is 13 residues. CDR3 residues: CASLRGGTYEQYF. In DNA form, the CDR3 reads TGTGCCAGCCTACGGGGGGGAACCTACGAGCAGTACTTC.

This clonotype came up a few times. This sequence joins TRBV20-1 and TRBJ1-6; D not resolved. CDR3 length: 15 residues. CDR1 DFQATT and CDR2 SNEGSKA come from the germline V gene (reference sequence). The germline V and J ends were trimmed by 2 bases and 0 bases, with 8 bases remaining between them. The CDR3 region has the DNA TGCAGTGCTAGAAGGGCAGGCTCCTATAATTCACCCCTCCACTTT. Translation: CSARRAGSYNSPLHF.

This clonotype came up a few times. The chain couples TRBV24-1 to TRBJ2-3; D tentatively fits TRBD1 or TRBD2 (5 bases each). Germline V lookup: CDR1 KGHDR, CDR2 SFDVKD. The CDR3 has 14 amino acids. Trimming left V 4 bases short and J 2 bases short, with 9 bases between. DNA for the CDR3: TGTGCCACCAGTGAAGGGACGTTCACAGATACGCAGTATTTT. Protein product: CATSEGTFTDTQYF.

This clonotype turned up a few times. This chain uses TRBV4-3 with TRBJ2-7; 11 nucleotides align to TRBD2. The germline CDR1 and CDR2 sequences are LGHNA and YSLEER. CDR3 size: 15 residues. Trimming cost V 2 bases and J 4 bases; bases outside gene matches: 4. In DNA, the CDR3 is TGCGCCAGCAGCCAACTAGCGGGGGGCGGGTACGAGCAGTACTTC. Its protein is CASSQLAGGGYEQYF.

This chain's CDR3 is CASSLAGQGTHSYEQYF. The CDR3 DNA follows: TGTGCCAGCAGCTTAGCGGGACAGGGAACTCACTCCTACGAGCAGTACTTC. This chain connects TRBV7-2 to TRBJ2-7, with 9 bases that match TRBD1. CDR1 is SGHTA and CDR2 is FQGNSA in the germline V gene. CDR3 size: 17 residues. Trimming removed 0 bases from V and 0 bases from J; junction bases left unmatched: 6.

This clonotype was counted only a few times. Its ends do not fully match the called genes, so a read error is possible. This sequence joins TRBV7-8 and TRBJ2-1, with D perhaps matching TRBD2 (7 bases). CDR1 SGHVS and CDR2 FQNEAQ come from the germline V gene. The CDR3 covers 13 residues. This chain's CDR3 is CASNLGGGNEQFF. CDR3 nucleotides: TGTGCCAGCAACTTAGGGGGGGGCAATGAGCAGTTCTTC.

The table lists this clonotype with a few counts. The genes are TRBV29-1 and TRBJ2-7; 8 nucleotides agree with TRBD2. CDR1 is SQVTM and CDR2 is ANQGSEA in the germline V gene. The J segment lost 2 bases and the V segment lost 4 bases, leaving 10 bases of the junction unmatched. The CDR3 consists of 15 residues. CDR3 sequence (DNA): TGCAGCGTTGCCCGCCCGAGCGGGGGAACCTACGAGCAGTACTTC. Protein sequence: CSVARPSGGTYEQYF.

This clonotype came up a few times. The V and J genes are TRBV7-2 and TRBJ2-4, with 7 bases fitting TRBD2. The germline V gene has CDR1 SGHTA and CDR2 FQGNSA. The CDR3 runs 17 residues. The junction had 10 bases not matched to a gene; V was cut back by 0 bases and J by 5 bases. The CDR3: CASSLATARGVQNIQYF. CDR3 sequence (DNA): TGTGCCAGCAGCTTAGCGACGGCTCGGGGGGTCCAAAACATTCAGTACTTC.

The V and J genes are TRBV29-1 and TRBJ2-1; 11 bases fit TRBD1. CDR1 is SQVTM and CDR2 is ANQGSEA in the germline V gene. This CDR3 comprises 14 residues. The junction had 7 bases not matched to a gene; V was cut back by 7 bases and J by 5 bases. Here the CDR3 DNA reads TGCAGCGCCGGGGACAGGGGGGGAAACAATGAGCAGTTCTTC. Translated: CSAGDRGGNNEQFF.

This clonotype occurred a few times. This chain uses TRBV13 with TRBJ1-1, with D perhaps TRBD1 (5 bases). The V end lost 3 bases, the J end lost 3 bases, and 11 bases lay between the germline ends. CDR1 PRHDT and CDR2 FYEKMQ come from the germline V gene (reference sequence). The CDR3 runs 14 residues. CDR3 sequence: CASSLGRSYTEAFF. The CDR3 nucleotides are TGTGCCAGCAGCTTGGGACGGTCTTACACTGAAGCTTTCTTT.

This clonotype was recorded a few times. The chain recombines TRBV28 with TRBJ2-1; the D gene is possibly TRBD2 (6 bases). Germline V lookup: CDR1 MDHEN, CDR2 SYDVKM. There are 15 residues in the CDR3. V was clipped by 6 bases and J by 10 bases, with 22 bases between them. The CDR3 loop is CASRIVDGISGEQFF. CDR3 nucleotides: TGTGCCAGCAGGATCGTGGACGGAATAAGCGGGGAGCAGTTCTTC.

This clonotype came up a few times. The V gene is TRBV5-1, the J gene TRBJ2-1; 7 nucleotides align to TRBD2. V lost 4 bases, J lost 10 bases, and 11 bases stayed unmatched. The length of the CDR3 is 14 residues. In germline, CDR1 is SGHRS, CDR2 YFSETQ. The CDR3 protein is CASSGDYGGEEQFF. The DNA for the CDR3 is TGCGCCAGCAGCGGGGACTATGGGGGGGAAGAGCAGTTCTTC.

V and J are TRBV18 and TRBJ1-2, with 7 nucleotides matching TRBD1. This CDR3 is built from 15 residues. J was trimmed by 4 bases and V by 2 bases; bases with no gene match: 7. Germline V gives CDR1 KGHSH, CDR2 LQKENI. The CDR3 DNA reads as TGTGCCAGCTCACCAGGAGGACAGGCTCTCTATGGCTACACCTTC. Its translation is CASSPGGQALYGYTF.

The V call is TRBV6-6, the J call TRBJ1-1, with D possibly being TRBD1 (6 bases). Trimming removed 2 bases from V and 3 bases from J, with 13 bases in between. Germline V gene data show CDR1 as MNHNY and CDR2 as SVGAGI (reference sequence). There are 15 residues in the CDR3. The CDR3 region has the DNA TGTGCCAGCAGTTACGCCAGGGGCAGCCACACTGAAGCTTTCTTT. Its protein product is CASSYARGSHTEAFF.

The chain joins TRBV29-1 to TRBJ1-1, with 7 nucleotides matching TRBD1. The trim removed 0 bases at V and 1 base at J, leaving 11 bases unmatched. In germline, CDR1 is SQVTM, CDR2 ANQGSEA. This CDR3 is built from 17 residues. Here the CDR3 reads CSVEDLWKGAENTEAFF. CDR3 coding DNA: TGCAGCGTTGAAGATCTGTGGAAGGGGGCCGAGAACACTGAAGCTTTCTTT. The variable domain in full, with the rest retrieved from reference TRBV29-1 and TRBJ1-1, is SAVISQKPSRDICQRGTSLTIQCQVDSQVTMMFWYRQQPGQSLTLIATANQGSEATYESGFVIDKFPISRPNLTFSTLTVSNMSPEDSSIYLCSVEDLWKGAENTEAFFGQGTRLTVV.

This chain uses TRBV4-3 with TRBJ1-5; TRBD1 agrees at 9 bases. Germline V gene sequence: CDR1 LGHNA, CDR2 YSLEER. The CDR3 is 17 residues long. Trimming cost V 2 bases and J 1 base; bases outside gene matches: 6. This chain's CDR3 is CASSQSYRGQSNQPQHF. The CDR3 bases are TGCGCCAGCAGCCAATCCTACAGGGGGCAAAGCAATCAGCCCCAGCATTTT.

The V and J genes are TRBV7-2 and TRBJ2-1; 9 bases fit TRBD2. Germline CDR1 and CDR2: SGHTA and FQGNSA. Germline trimming cut 1 base from V and 9 bases from J; bases unmatched to any gene: 10. The CDR3 runs 16 residues. CDR3 DNA sequence: TGTGCCAGCAGCTTAGAGTTAGCGGGGGCTCAAGGTGAGCAGTTCTTC. Translating gives CASSLELAGAQGEQFF.

The chain carries TRBV28 and TRBJ1-2, with D possibly being TRBD1 (5 bases). Germline loops: CDR1 MDHEN, CDR2 SYDVKM. V was shortened by 6 bases and J by 5 bases, with 19 bases between the two germline ends. The CDR3 covers 15 residues. As DNA, the CDR3 is TGTGCCAGCAGGTTACCTGGGACGGACCTTTATGGCTACACCTTC. It specifies CASRLPGTDLYGYTF.

With respect to this clonotype: One end of the junction does not line up with germline, which may come from a read error. The chain combines TRBV20-1 with TRBJ1-2, with a tentative D call TRBD1 (6 bases). The CDR3 sequence is 13 residues long. In germline, CDR1 is DFQATT, CDR2 SNEGSKA (reference sequence). The CDR3 coding sequence is TGCGGTGCTAGCGACAGGTTAAACTATGGCTACACCTTC. Its protein product is CGASDRLNYGYTF.

In regard to this clonotype: At one of its ends the junction is not consistent with the germline gene, which may arise from a read error. The chain is built from TRBV7-2 and TRBJ1-1; unclear D gene. The CDR3 length is 12 residues. Germline assignment: CDR1 SGHTA and CDR2 FQGNSA. The CDR3 spells CASTLVGTEAFF. In nucleotides, the CDR3 is TGTGCCAGCACCTTAGTGGGTACTGAAGCTTTCTTT.

The V gene is TRBV5-1, the J gene TRBJ2-7; D gene uncertain. Trimming left V 0 bases short and J 2 bases short, with 9 bases between. Germline V gives CDR1 SGHRS, CDR2 YFSETQ. The length of the CDR3 is 14 residues. The CDR3 DNA reads as TGCGCCAGCAGCTTGGCATGGCAGACCTACGAGCAGTACTTC. Its protein product is CASSLAWQTYEQYF.

The chain links TRBV9 to TRBJ1-2; perhaps TRBD1 as D (6 bases). Germline lookup yields CDR1 SGDLS and CDR2 YYNGEE. The CDR3 spans 18 residues. V dropped 4 bases and J dropped 0 bases, with 22 bases sitting between them. For the CDR3, the DNA is TGTGCCAGCAGCCTTCCTGAATTCCGGGACAAATCTAACTATGGCTACACCTTC. This gives the protein CASSLPEFRDKSNYGYTF.

CDR3 loop: CASSLGGTGGYYGYTF. CDR3 in DNA: TGTGCCAGCAGCTTAGGGGGGACAGGGGGCTACTATGGCTACACCTTC. The J gene is TRBJ1-2, the V gene TRBV11-2, with 12 nucleotides matching TRBD1. V lost 1 base and J lost 3; bases outside the gene matches: 3. The CDR3 has 16 amino acids. CDR1 and CDR2 (germline): SGHAT, FQNNGV.